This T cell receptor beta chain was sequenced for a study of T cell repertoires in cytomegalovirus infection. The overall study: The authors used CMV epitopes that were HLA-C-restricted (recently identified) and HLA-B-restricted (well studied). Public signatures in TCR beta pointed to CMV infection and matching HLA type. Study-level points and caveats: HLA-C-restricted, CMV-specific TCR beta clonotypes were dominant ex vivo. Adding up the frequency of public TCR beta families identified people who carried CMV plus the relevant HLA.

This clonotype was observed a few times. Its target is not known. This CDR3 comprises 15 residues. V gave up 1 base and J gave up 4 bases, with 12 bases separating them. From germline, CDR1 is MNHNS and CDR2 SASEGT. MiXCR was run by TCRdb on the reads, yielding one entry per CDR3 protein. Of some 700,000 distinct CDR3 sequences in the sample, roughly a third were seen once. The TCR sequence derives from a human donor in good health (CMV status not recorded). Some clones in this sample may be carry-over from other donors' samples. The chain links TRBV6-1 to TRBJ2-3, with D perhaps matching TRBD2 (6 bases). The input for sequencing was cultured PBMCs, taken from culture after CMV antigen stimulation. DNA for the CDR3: TGTGCCAGCAGTGAAGGCCTAGCGACAGCAGATACGCAGTATTTT. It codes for CASSEGLATADTQYF.